The present entry profiles one T cell receptor beta chain with its context. Germline V CDR1 and CDR2: SGHAT, FQDESV (reference sequence). The CDR3 has 12 residues. Deletions cut 5 bases from V and 8 bases from J, with 12 bases between. Assay: immunoSEQ multiplex PCR; the TCRdb copy retains only in-frame clones and omits some. The sample has roughly 140,000 clones, about nine tenths seen once; the top ten hold about 2%. This entry comes from a study of T cell responses to AZD1222 COVID-19 vaccine. The V call is TRBV11-1, the J call TRBJ1-2; no clear D gene. The TCR comes from an adult who received the AZD1222 COVID-19 vaccine. The material was peripheral blood, obtained 28 days after the second AZD1222 dose. CDR3 in DNA: TGTGCCAGCAGCCTCGATGGGAGGGGCTACACCTTC. Its translation: CASSLDGRGYTF.